These 5 T cell receptor beta chains were all obtained from the same sample, sequenced in a study of blood T cells in healthy people across ages. The use of a sample-barcoded 5' primer and a J-beta primer mix characterized a second PCR of 7 to 11 cycles. Each CDR3 protein is one row after TCRdb ran MiXCR on the 5' RACE reads. This table has hundreds of thousands of distinct CDR3 sequences, 22% appearing once. Sequenced: blood. These receptors all come from a man in his 70s in good health.

Only a few counts were recorded for this clonotype. The chain couples TRBV12-3 or TRBV12-4 to TRBJ1-1, with D possibly matching TRBD1 (5 bases). The CDR3 totals 13 residues. V lost 1 base, J lost 11 bases, and 14 bases lay in between. The CDR3 DNA sequence: TGTGCCAGCAGTTTAGAGGTAGGGGCGTGGGCTTTCTTT. Encoded protein: CASSLEVGAWAFF.

The gene calls are TRBV30 and TRBJ2-2; 7 bases are a match to TRBD1. The length of the CDR3 is 15 residues. V trimming: 3 bases; J trimming: 4 bases; junction bases outside the gene matches: 8. Germline CDR1 is GTSNPN and CDR2 is SVGIG (reference sequence). The CDR3 nucleotides read TGTGCCTGGAGGGGCAGGGGGTCCAGCACCGGGGAGCTGTTTTTT. Protein sequence: CAWRGRGSSTGELFF.

The rearrangement joins TRBV10-3 to TRBJ2-2; 13 nucleotides align to TRBD2. Germline CDR1 and CDR2: ENHRY and SYGVKD. This CDR3 contains 18 residues. Trimming cost V 0 bases and J 5 bases; bases outside gene matches: 6. The chain's CDR3 is CAISESTPGLAGTGELFF. The CDR3 bases are TGTGCCATCAGTGAGTCTACCCCGGGACTAGCGGGGACCGGGGAGCTGTTTTTT.

This clonotype was counted between two and nine times. The V and J genes are TRBV20-1 and TRBJ1-4; 10 nucleotides line up with TRBD1. Looked up from germline, CDR1 is DFQATT and CDR2 is SNEGSKA (reference sequence). This CDR3 spans 14 amino acids. J was trimmed by 7 bases and V by 5 bases; bases with no gene match: 7. CDR3 nucleotide sequence: TGCAGTGCTGGACGCCGGGACAGGGGTGAAAAACTGTTTTTT. Amino acids: CSAGRRDRGEKLFF.

The chain has TRBV20-1 and TRBJ1-4; D is ambiguous. This CDR3 is built from 12 residues. Between the trimmed V and J ends, which lost 6 bases and 8 bases, there was a span of 13 bases. CDR1 and CDR2 from the germline V gene are DFQATT and SNEGSKA (reference sequence). In nucleotides, the CDR3 is TGCAGTGCGTGGGGTTTTGGAGAAAAACTGTTTTTT. This codes for CSAWGFGEKLFF.